Sequencing of this T cell receptor (beta chain) was carried out in a study of T-cell memory formation after mild COVID-19. Turning to the study itself: Clustering of TCRs was largely donor specific.

MiXCR, applied by TCRdb to the 5' RACE reads, yields one record per CDR3 protein. Here the sample spans 450,000 to 700,000 distinct CDR3 sequences, approximately 19% being singletons. The V gene lost 4 bases and the J gene lost 4 bases, with 14 bases spanning the gap. Germline CDR1 reads LGHDT; CDR2 reads YNNKEL (reference sequence). This CDR3 has 15 amino acids. Remarks on this clonotype: The target antigen is unknown.

Findings of the study overall: Some responding clones appeared in pre-infection memory, suggesting cross-reactive memory joined. Chiefly within CM and EM were the contracting CD4+ clones; CD8+ ones were within EMRA.

The sequenced sample consisted of PBMCs or a T cell subset sorted from them (not recorded which). The chain combines TRBV3-1 with TRBJ1-5, with a weak D call TRBD1 (6 bases). The receptor was derived from an adult woman who had mild COVID-19 (a few samples of this study predate the infection). Cell type and time point are not known. CDR3: CASSPTRTVNQPQHF. The DNA for the CDR3 is TGTGCCAGCAGCCCCACGCGGACAGTGAATCAGCCCCAGCATTTT.